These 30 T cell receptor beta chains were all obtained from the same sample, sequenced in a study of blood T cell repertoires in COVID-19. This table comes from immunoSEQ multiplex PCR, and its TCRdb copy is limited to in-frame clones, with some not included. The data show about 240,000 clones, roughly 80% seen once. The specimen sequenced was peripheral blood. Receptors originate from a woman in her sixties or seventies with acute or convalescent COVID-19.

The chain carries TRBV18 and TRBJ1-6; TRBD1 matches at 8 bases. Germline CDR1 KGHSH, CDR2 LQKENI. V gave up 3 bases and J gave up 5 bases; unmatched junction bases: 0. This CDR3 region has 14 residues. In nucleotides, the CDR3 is TGTGCCAGCTCACCGGGACAGGATAATTCACCCCTCCACTTT. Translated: CASSPGQDNSPLHF.

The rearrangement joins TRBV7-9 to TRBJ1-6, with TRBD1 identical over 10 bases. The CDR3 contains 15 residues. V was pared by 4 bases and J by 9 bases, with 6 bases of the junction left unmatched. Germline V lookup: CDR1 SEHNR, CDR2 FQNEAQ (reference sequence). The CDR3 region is CASSYMGQGRSPLHF. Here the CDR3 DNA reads TGTGCCAGCAGCTACATGGGACAGGGGCGTTCACCCCTCCACTTT.

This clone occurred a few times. CDR3 loop: CASSLIPYNEQFF. The CDR3 bases are TGCGCCAGCAGCTTAATTCCGTACAATGAGCAGTTCTTC. V usage is TRBV5-1 and J usage is TRBJ2-1, with D unresolved. V lost 2 bases, J lost 4 bases, and 7 bases lay in between. The length of the CDR3 is 13 residues. Germline CDR1 is SGHRS and CDR2 is YFSETQ.

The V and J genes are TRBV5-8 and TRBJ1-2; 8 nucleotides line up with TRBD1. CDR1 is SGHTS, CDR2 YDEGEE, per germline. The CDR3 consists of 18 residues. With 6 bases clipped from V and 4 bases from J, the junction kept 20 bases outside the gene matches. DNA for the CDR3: TGTGCCAGCACCGCGCAGGGGGCAGGGACATTTTTTTCCTATGGCTACACCTTC. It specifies CASTAQGAGTFFSYGYTF.

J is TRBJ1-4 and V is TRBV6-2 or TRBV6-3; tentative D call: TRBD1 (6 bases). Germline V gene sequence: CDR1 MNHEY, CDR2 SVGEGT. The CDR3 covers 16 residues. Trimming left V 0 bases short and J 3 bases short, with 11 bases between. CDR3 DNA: TGTGCCAGCAGTTACTCCACAGGGTCGGCTAATGAAAAACTGTTTTTT. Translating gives CASSYSTGSANEKLFF.

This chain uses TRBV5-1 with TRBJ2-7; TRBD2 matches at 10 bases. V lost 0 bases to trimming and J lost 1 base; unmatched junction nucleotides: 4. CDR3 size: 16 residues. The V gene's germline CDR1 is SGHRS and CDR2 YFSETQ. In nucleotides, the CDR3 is TGCGCCAGCAGCTTGGCCGTGACTAGCGGGTCCTACGAGCAGTACTTC. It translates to CASSLAVTSGSYEQYF.

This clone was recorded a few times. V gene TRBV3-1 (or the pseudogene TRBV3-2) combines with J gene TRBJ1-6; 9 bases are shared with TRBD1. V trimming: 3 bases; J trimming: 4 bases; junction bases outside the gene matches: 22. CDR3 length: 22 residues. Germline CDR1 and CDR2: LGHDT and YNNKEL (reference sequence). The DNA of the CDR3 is TGTGCCAGCAGCCAGCCAACTTCCGGGACAGGGAGGGTTGTTGGTTATAATTCACCCCTCCACTTT. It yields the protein CASSQPTSGTGRVVGYNSPLHF.

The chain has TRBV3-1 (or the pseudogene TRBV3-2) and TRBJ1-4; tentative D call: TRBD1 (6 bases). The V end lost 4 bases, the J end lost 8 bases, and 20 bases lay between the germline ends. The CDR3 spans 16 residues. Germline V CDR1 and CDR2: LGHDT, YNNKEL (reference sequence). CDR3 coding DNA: TGTGCCAGCAGCCCCAGGGGACAAGGGGACGGAGAAAAACTGTTTTTT. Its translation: CASSPRGQGDGEKLFF.

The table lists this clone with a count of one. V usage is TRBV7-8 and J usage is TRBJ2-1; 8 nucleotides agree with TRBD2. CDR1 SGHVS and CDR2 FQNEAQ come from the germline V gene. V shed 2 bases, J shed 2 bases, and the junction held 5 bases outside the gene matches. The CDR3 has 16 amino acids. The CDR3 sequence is CASSLSGGGTYNEQFF. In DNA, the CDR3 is TGTGCCAGCAGCTTAAGCGGGGGAGGGACCTACAATGAGCAGTTCTTC.

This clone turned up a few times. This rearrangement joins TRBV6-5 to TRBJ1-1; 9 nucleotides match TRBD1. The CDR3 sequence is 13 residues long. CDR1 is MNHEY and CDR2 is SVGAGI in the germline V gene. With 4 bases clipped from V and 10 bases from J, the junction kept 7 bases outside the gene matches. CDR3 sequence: CASSSGTGQGAFF. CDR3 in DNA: TGTGCCAGCAGTTCTGGGACAGGGCAGGGAGCTTTCTTT.

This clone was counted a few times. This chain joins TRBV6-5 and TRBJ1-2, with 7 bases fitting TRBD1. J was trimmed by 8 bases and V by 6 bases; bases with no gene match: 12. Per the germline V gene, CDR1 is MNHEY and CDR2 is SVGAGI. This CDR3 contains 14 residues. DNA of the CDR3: TGTGCCAGCAGACAAGATACAGGGGTGACGGGCTACACCTTC. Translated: CASRQDTGVTGYTF.

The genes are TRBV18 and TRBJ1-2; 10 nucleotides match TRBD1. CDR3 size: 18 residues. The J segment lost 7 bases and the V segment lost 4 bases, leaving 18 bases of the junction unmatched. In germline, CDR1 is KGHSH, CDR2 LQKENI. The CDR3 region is CASSQVPGQGMSFGGYTF. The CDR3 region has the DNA TGTGCCAGCTCACAAGTCCCGGGACAGGGGATGAGTTTCGGTGGCTACACCTTC.

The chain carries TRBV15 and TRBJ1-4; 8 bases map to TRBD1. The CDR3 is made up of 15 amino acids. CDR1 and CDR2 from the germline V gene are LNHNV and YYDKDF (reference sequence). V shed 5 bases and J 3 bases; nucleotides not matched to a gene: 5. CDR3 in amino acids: CATSAQGAANEKLFF. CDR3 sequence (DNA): TGTGCCACCAGCGCTCAGGGGGCTGCTAATGAAAAACTGTTTTTT.

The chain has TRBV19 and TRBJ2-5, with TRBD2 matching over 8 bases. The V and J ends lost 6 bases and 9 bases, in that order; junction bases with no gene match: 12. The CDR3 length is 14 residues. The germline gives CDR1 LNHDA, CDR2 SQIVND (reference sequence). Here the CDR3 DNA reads TGTGCCAGTAGCCGGGGACTAGGGGGAGCGGCCCAGTACTTC. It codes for CASSRGLGGAAQYF.

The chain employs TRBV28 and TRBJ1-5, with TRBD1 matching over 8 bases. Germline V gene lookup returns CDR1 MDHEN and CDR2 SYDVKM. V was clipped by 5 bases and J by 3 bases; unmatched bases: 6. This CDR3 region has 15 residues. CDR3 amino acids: CASSRAGGFNQPQHF. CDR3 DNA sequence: TGTGCCAGCAGTCGAGCAGGGGGCTTCAATCAGCCCCAGCATTTT.

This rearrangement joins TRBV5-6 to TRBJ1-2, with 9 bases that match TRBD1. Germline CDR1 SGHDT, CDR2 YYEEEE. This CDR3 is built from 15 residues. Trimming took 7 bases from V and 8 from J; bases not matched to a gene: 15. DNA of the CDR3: TGTGCCAGCGGCACAGGGGGCCTGACCGTCGGGGGCTACACCTTC. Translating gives CASGTGGLTVGGYTF. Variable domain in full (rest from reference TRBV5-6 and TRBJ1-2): DAGVTQSPTHLIKTRGQQVTLRCSPKSGHDTVSWYQQALGQGPQFIFQYYEEEERQRGNFPDRFSGHQFPNYSSELNVNALLLGDSALYLCASGTGGLTVGGYTFGSGTRLTVV.

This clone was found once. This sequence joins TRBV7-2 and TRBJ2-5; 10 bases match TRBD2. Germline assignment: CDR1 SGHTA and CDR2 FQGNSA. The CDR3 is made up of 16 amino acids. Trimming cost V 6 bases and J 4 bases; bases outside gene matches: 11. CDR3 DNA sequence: TGTGCCAGCAGTCGTTTTAGCGGGGGGCCAACAGAGACCCAGTACTTC. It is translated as CASSRFSGGPTETQYF.

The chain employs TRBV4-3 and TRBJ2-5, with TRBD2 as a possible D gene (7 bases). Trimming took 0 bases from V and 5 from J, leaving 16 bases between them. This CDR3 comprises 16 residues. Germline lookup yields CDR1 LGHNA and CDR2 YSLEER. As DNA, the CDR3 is TGCGCCAGCAGCCAAGATCGGCTCAGGGGAGGGGAGACCCAGTACTTC. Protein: CASSQDRLRGGETQYF.

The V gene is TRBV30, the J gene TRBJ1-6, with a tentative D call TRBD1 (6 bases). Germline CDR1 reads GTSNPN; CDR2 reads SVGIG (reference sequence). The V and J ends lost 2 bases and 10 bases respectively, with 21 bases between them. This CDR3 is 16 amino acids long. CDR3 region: CAWSFGQSGAGSPLHF. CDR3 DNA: TGTGCCTGGAGTTTCGGACAGTCAGGGGCTGGATCACCCCTCCACTTT. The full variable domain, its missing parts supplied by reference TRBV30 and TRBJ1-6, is SQTIHQWPATLVQPVGSPLSLECTVEGTSNPNLYWYRQAAGRGLQLLFYSVGIGQISSEVPQNLSASRPQDRQFILSSKKLLLSDSGFYLCAWSFGQSGAGSPLHFGNGTRLTVT.

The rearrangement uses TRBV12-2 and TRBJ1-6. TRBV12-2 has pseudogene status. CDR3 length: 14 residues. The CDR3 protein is CASRSGGGGSPLHF. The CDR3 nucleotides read TGTGCAAGTCGCTCCGGGGGGGGAGGTTCACCCCTCCACTTT.

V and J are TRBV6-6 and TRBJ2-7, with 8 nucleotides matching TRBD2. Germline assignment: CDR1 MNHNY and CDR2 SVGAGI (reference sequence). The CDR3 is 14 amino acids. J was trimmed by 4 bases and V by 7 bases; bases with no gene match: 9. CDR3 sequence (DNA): TGTGCCAGCACTCCCGCGGGACTAGTTTACGAGCAGTACTTC. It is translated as CASTPAGLVYEQYF.

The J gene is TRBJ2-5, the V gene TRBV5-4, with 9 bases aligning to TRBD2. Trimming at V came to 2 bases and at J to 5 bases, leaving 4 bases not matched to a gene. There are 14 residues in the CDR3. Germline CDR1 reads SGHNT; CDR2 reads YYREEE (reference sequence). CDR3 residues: CASSFRTSVETQYF. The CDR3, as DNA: TGTGCCAGCAGCTTTAGGACTAGCGTCGAGACCCAGTACTTC. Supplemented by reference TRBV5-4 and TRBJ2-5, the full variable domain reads ETGVTQSPTHLIKTRGQQVTLRCSSQSGHNTVSWYQQALGQGPQFIFQYYREEENGRGNFPPRFSGLQFPNYSSELNVNALELDDSALYLCASSFRTSVETQYFGPGTRLLVL.

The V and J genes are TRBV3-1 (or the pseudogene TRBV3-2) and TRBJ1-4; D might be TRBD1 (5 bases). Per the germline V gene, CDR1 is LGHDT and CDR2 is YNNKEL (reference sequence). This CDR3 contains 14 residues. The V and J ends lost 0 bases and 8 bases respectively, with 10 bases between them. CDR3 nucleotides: TGTGCCAGCAGCCAAGAACAGGTACTCGAAAAACTGTTTTTT. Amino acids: CASSQEQVLEKLFF.

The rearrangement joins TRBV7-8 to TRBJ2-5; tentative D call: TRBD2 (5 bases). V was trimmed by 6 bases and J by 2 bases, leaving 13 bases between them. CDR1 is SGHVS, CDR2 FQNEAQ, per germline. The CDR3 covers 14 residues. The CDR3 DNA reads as TGTGCCAGCAGATCTGGACTCTTGCAAGAGACCCAGTACTTC. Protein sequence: CASRSGLLQETQYF.

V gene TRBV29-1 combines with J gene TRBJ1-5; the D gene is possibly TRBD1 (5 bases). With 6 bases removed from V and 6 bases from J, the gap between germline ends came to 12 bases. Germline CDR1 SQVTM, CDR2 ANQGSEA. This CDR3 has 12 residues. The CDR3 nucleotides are TGCAGCGTCAAAAAGCAGGGTCAGCCCCAGCATTTT. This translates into CSVKKQGQPQHF.

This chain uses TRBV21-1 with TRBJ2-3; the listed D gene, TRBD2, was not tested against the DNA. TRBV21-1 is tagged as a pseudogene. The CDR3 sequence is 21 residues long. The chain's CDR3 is CASSKYKGWSNSERNTDTQYF. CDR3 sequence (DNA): TGTGCCAGCAGCAAATATAAAGGTTGGAGCAACTCGGAAAGGAACACAGATACGCAGTATTTT.

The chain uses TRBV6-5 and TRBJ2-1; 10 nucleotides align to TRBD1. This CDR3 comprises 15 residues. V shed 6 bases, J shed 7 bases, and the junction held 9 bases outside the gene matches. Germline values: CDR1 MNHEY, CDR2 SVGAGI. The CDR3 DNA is TGTGCCAGCAGCCCGTGGGACAGGGGTAGGAATGAGCAGTTCTTC. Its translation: CASSPWDRGRNEQFF.

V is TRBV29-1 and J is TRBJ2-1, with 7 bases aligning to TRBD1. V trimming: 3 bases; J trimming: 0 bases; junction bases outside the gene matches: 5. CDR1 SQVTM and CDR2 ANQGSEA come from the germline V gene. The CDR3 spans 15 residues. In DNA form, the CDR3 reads TGCAGCGTTGATATGGGACAGCGCTCCTACAATGAGCAGTTCTTC. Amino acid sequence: CSVDMGQRSYNEQFF.

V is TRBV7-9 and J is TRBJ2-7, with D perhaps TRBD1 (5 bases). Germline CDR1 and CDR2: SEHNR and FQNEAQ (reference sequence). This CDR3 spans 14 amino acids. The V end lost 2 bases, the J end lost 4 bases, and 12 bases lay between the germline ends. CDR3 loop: CASSLTHRPYEQYF. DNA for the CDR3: TGTGCCAGCAGCTTAACCCACAGGCCATACGAGCAGTACTTC. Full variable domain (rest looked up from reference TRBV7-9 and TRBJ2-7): DTGVSQNPRHKITKRGQNVTFRCDPISEHNRLYWYRQTLGQGPEFLTYFQNEAQLEKSRLLSDRFSAERPKGSFSTLEIQRTEQGDSAMYLCASSLTHRPYEQYFGPGTRLTVT.

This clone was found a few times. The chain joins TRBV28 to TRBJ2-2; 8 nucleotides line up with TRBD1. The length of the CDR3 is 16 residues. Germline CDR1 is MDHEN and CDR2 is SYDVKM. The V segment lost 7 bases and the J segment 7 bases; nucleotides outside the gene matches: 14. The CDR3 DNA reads TGTGCCAGCACCGGAAGAGGGACAGGAATCATCGGGGAGCTGTTTTTT. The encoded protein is CASTGRGTGIIGELFF.